The T cell receptor (beta chain) described here comes from a study of control samples from healthy donors and cancer patients. Only in-frame clones appear in the TCRdb table, and some are missing; sequencing was by immunoSEQ multiplex PCR. The sample has about 120,000 clones, approximately 90% seen once. The CDR3 has 14 amino acids. CDR1 and CDR2 (germline): WNHNN, SYGVQD (reference sequence). Trimming cost V 4 bases and J 7 bases, with 14 bases left between them. The TCR was taken from a man aged 30-40 years in good health. The chain links TRBV10-1 to TRBJ1-5; a weak D match, TRBD1 (6 bases). The sequencing sample was made of blood. CDR3 protein: CASSARGAGQPQHF. The CDR3 nucleotides read TGCGCCAGCAGTGCCAGGGGCGCGGGACAGCCCCAGCATTTT.